This TCR beta chain emerged from a study of blood T cells in healthy people across ages. Overall study findings and caveats: When set beside aged donors, long-lived donors presented more naive CD4+ cells and higher diversity.

This clonotype came up a few times. Its matching antigen is unknown. It was with a sample-barcoded 5' primer and a J-beta primer mix that a second PCR of roughly 7 to 12 cycles was run. TCRdb passed the 5' RACE reads through MiXCR, listing each CDR3 protein once. The sample has roughly 720,000 distinct CDR3 sequences, 53% seen once. Looked up from germline, CDR1 is DFQATT and CDR2 is SNEGSKA (reference sequence). CDR3 length: 13 residues. V was cut by 5 bases and J by 2 bases, with 7 bases left in between. This receptor was identified in an elderly man in good health. The sequencing input was blood. The chain is built from TRBV20-1 and TRBJ2-6; D unresolved. Written as DNA, the CDR3 is TGCAGTGCTCGGTCTGCTGGGGCCAACGTCCTGACTTTC. Translation: CSARSAGANVLTF.